This T cell receptor beta chain originates from a study of blood T cell repertoires in COVID-19. The overall study: Specimens from acute and convalescent COVID-19 originated in the United States, Italy and Spain.

V gave up 0 bases and J gave up 7 bases, with 9 bases separating them. This CDR3 comprises 13 residues. Germline CDR1 is LGHDT and CDR2 is YNNKEL (reference sequence). Here immunoSEQ multiplex PCR was the method, and the copy in TCRdb shows in-frame clones only, minus some. The sample carries under 350,000 clones, approximately 90% recorded once. The chain is built from TRBV3-1 (or the pseudogene TRBV3-2) and TRBJ2-5, with D possibly TRBD2 on 5 matching bases. The sequenced material came from peripheral blood. The TCR comes from a woman aged 25 to 39 with COVID-19, enrolled during active disease. Here the CDR3 DNA reads TGTGCCAGCAGCCAAGACAGTGAGGGGACCCAGTACTTC. This translates into CASSQDSEGTQYF.